This T cell receptor beta chain was obtained from a study of blood T cell repertoires in COVID-19. The overall study: Sites across the United States, Italy and Spain contributed samples from acute and convalescent COVID-19.

The trim removed 7 bases at V and 5 bases at J, leaving 8 bases unmatched. The CDR3 has 13 amino acids. From germline, CDR1 is MDHEN and CDR2 SYDVKM. In the original processing: Estimation of nucleated cell counts relied on the amplification of reference gene primers. TCRdb's table, derived via immunoSEQ multiplex PCR, lists solely in-frame clones and lacks some. That table supplies the V and J calls and clone size; D and trimming were determined from the DNA. In the table there are about 180,000 clones, approximately 86% of which are singletons. The receptor was isolated from a man in his forties or fifties with active or convalescent COVID-19. The specimen was peripheral blood. V and J are TRBV28 and TRBJ2-7; TRBD1 matches 7 bases. CDR3 sequence: CASTLDRVHEQYF. CDR3 sequence (DNA): TGTGCCAGCACCCTAGACAGGGTCCACGAGCAGTACTTC.